This T cell receptor (beta chain) was retrieved from a study of OX40 agonist ivuxolimab in advanced cancers. About the research overall: It was ivuxolimab, an agonistic anti-OX40 (CD134) antibody, that patients were treated with. With a range of roughly 20 to 85, age averaged about 58 years, and 65% to 90% were male.

A remark on this clone: Its specificity is unknown.

The CDR3 runs to 14 residues. V was trimmed by 3 bases and J by 7 bases, leaving 15 bases between them. From germline, CDR1 is SGHAT and CDR2 FQNNGV. Method: immunoSEQ multiplex PCR; TCRdb's copy keeps in-frame clones and lacks some. The sample shows 63,000 or so clones, roughly 80% of them seen only once. General study points: The authors also found low normalized T-cell clonal expansion in some nonresponders. At 0.1 to 3.0 mg/kg and by week 6, CD4+ and CD8+ T cells in the blood had expanded clonally.

The sequences come from CD4+ or CD8+ T cells sorted from blood, collected in a trial of the OX40 agonist ivuxolimab. The gene calls are TRBV11-2 and TRBJ2-5; D is possibly TRBD1 or TRBD2 (5 bases each). This receptor was taken from an adult with an advanced solid tumor such as melanoma, head and neck, liver or kidney cancer. The CDR3 region is CASSLVGGPGTQYF. CDR3 coding DNA: TGTGCCAGCAGCTTGGTTGGGGGACCCGGGACCCAGTACTTC.